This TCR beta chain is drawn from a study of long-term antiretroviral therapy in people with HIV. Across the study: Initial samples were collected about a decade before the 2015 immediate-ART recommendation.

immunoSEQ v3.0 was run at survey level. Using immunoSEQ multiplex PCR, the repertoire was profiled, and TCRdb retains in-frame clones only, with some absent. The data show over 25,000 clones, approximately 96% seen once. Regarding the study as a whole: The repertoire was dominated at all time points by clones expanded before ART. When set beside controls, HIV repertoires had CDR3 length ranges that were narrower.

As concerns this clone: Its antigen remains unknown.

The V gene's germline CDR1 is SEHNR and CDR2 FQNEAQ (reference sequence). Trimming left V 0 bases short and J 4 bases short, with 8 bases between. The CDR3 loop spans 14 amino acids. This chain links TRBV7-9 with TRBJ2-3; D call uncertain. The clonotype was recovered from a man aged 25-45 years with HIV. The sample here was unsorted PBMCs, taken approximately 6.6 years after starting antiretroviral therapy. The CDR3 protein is CASSLAGNADTQYF. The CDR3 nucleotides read TGTGCCAGCAGCTTAGCTGGGAACGCAGATACGCAGTATTTT. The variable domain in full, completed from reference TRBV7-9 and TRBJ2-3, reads DTGVSQNPRHKITKRGQNVTFRCDPISEHNRLYWYRQTLGQGPEFLTYFQNEAQLEKSRLLSDRFSAERPKGSFSTLEIQRTEQGDSAMYLCASSLAGNADTQYFGPGTRLTVL.